This is a list of T cell receptor beta chains from one sample in a study of T-cell memory formation after mild COVID-19. TCRdb analysed the 5' RACE reads with MiXCR anew, one entry per CDR3 protein. The table includes fewer than 60,000 distinct CDR3 sequences, 25% to 35% detected once. The specimen sequenced was PBMCs or a T cell subset sorted from them (not recorded which). These TCRs come from a man younger than 30 who had mild COVID-19 (a few samples of this study predate the infection). Cell type and time point are not known. CDR3s include the opening cysteine and the closing phenylalanine or tryptophan. The D gene is left open where the match is weak. Clone size is given for some rows only: seen once, a few or many times, or a class if the clone is expanded.

TRBD1 | TRBJ2-2 | TRBV4-1 | . | CASSHRGQGASGELFF | TGCGCCAGCAGCCATAGGGGACAGGGGGCTTCCGGGGAGCTGTTTTTT
. | TRBJ2-7 | TRBV7-6 | . | CASSSAQGEQYF | TGTGCCAGCAGCTCCGCCCAGGGCGAGCAGTACTTC
. | TRBJ1-6 | TRBV12-3/TRBV12-4 | . | CASSWVNNSPLHF | TGTGCCAGCAGTTGGGTAAATAATTCACCCCTCCACTTT
TRBD1 | TRBJ2-3 | TRBV6-6 | . | CASSLDRILTDTQYF | TGTGCCAGCAGCTTGGACAGGATTCTTACAGATACGCAGTATTTT
TRBD1 | TRBJ2-6 | TRBV24-1 | few | CATSDRDRAGANVLTF | TGTGCCACCAGTGACCGGGACAGGGCTGGGGCCAACGTCCTGACTTTC
. | TRBJ2-2 | TRBV7-9 | . | CASSLVSGGTGELFF | TGTGCCAGCAGCTTGGTGTCAGGAGGGACCGGGGAGCTGTTTTTT
. | TRBJ1-1 | TRBV20-1 | few | CSARDLRLRGNGAFF | TGCAGTGCTAGAGATCTTAGGCTAAGGGGCAATGGAGCTTTCTTT
TRBD2 | TRBJ2-5 | TRBV25-1 | few | CASSDLGNSWGLGETQYF | TGTGCCAGCAGTGACCTTGGTAATTCGTGGGGACTAGGGGAGACCCAGTACTTC
. | TRBJ2-5 | TRBV12-3/TRBV12-4 | few | CASSLDSQETQYF | TGTGCCAGCAGTTTAGACAGCCAAGAGACCCAGTACTTC
. | TRBJ2-3 | TRBV4-3 | . | CASSQEDGGSTDTQYF | TGCGCCAGCAGCCAAGAAGATGGAGGTAGCACAGATACGCAGTATTTT
. | TRBJ1-2 | TRBV9 | . | CASSDRQNHGYTF | TGTGCCAGCAGCGACAGACAAAACCATGGCTACACCTTC
. | TRBJ2-1 | TRBV24-1 | few | CATSRGYNEQFF | TGTGCCACCAGTCGGGGTTACAATGAGCAGTTCTTC
. | TRBJ2-7 | TRBV5-4 | few | CASSLGDIPYEQYF | TGTGCCAGCAGCTTGGGGGACATCCCCTACGAGCAGTACTTC
TRBD1 | TRBJ1-5 | TRBV12-5 | few | CASGFQGGPSQHF | TGTGCTAGTGGTTTCCAGGGGGGACCGTCCCAGCATTTT
. | TRBJ2-1 | TRBV19 | . | CASSMFSAGNEQFF | TGTGCCAGTAGTATGTTTAGCGCGGGGAATGAGCAGTTCTTC
TRBD2 | TRBJ2-7 | TRBV12-3/TRBV12-4 | few | CASRGGYEQYF | TGTGCCAGCAGGGGGGGGTACGAGCAGTACTTC
. | TRBJ2-7 | TRBV5-1 | . | CASSPSFGHYEQYF | TGCGCCAGCAGCCCGTCGTTCGGACACTACGAGCAGTACTTC
. | TRBJ2-7 | TRBV5-1 | . | CASSQGLGSSYEQYF | TGCGCCAGCAGCCAAGGACTTGGTAGCTCCTACGAGCAGTACTTC
. | TRBJ2-7 | TRBV7-9 | few | CASSLVVYEQYF | TGTGCCAGCAGCTTAGTTGTCTACGAGCAGTACTTC
. | TRBJ2-3 | TRBV3-1 | few | CASRQGIDTQYF | TGTGCCAGCAGGCAGGGGATCGATACGCAGTATTTT
TRBD1 | TRBJ2-7 | TRBV7-6 | . | CASSFRAGGYEQYF | TGTGCCAGCAGCTTTAGGGCAGGGGGATACGAGCAGTACTTC
. | TRBJ2-2 | TRBV4-3 | once | CASSQDHGNTGELFF | TGCGCCAGCAGCCAAGATCATGGGAACACCGGGGAGCTGTTTTTT
. | TRBJ2-1 | TRBV7-2 | few | CASSLAPGQNEQFF | TGTGCCAGCAGCTTAGCGCCAGGGCAGAATGAGCAGTTCTTC